This TCR beta chain was profiled in a study of blood T cells in healthy people across ages. A J-beta primer mix and a sample-barcoded 5' primer were used in a second PCR of about 6 to 12 cycles. TCRdb independently ran MiXCR on the 5' RACE reads; one entry per CDR3 protein. The repertoire holds hundreds of thousands of distinct CDR3 sequences, with roughly two fifths as singletons. Germline CDR1 SGHVS, CDR2 FNYEAQ. The CDR3 spans 17 residues. Between the trimmed V and J ends, which lost 4 bases and 5 bases, there was a span of 23 bases. The chain carries TRBV7-6 and TRBJ1-1; D is unresolved. Sequencing used blood. The receptor comes from a man older than 75 in good health. In nucleotides, the CDR3 is TGTGCCAGCAGCTCCCCCTTTGATGTATGGGAATGGACTGAAGCTTTCTTT. Its translation is CASSSPFDVWEWTEAFF.